The next 18 T cell receptor beta chains were all read from a single sample in a study of blood T cell repertoires in COVID-19. Assay: immunoSEQ multiplex PCR; the TCRdb copy retains only in-frame clones and omits some. The sample includes about 150,000 clones, 80% to 90% of them seen just once. Sequenced sample: PBMCs or T cells enriched from blood (not recorded which). The receptor source for this set is a man in his fifties who had recovered from COVID-19.

This clone was detected once. The rearrangement joins TRBV19 to TRBJ2-1; 7 bases fit TRBD2. With 8 bases clipped from V and 0 bases from J, the junction kept 4 bases outside the gene matches. Per germline, CDR1 LNHDA and CDR2 SQIVND (reference sequence). CDR3 size: 14 residues. CDR3 sequence reads: CASGIAGSYNEQFF. The CDR3 coding sequence is TGTGCCAGTGGCATAGCGGGCTCCTACAATGAGCAGTTCTTC.

The chain recombines TRBV29-1 with TRBJ2-7; TRBD1 matches at 7 bases. Germline-derived CDR1 and CDR2 are SQVTM and ANQGSEA. The CDR3 contains 13 residues. With V trimmed by 6 bases and J by 0 bases, 5 bases remained unmatched. This chain's CDR3 is CSVQGVHSYEQYF. The CDR3 DNA follows: TGCAGCGTGCAGGGGGTTCACTCCTACGAGCAGTACTTC.

The V call is TRBV3-1 (or the pseudogene TRBV3-2), the J call TRBJ1-6, with D maybe TRBD1 (6 bases). CDR3 length: 13 residues. CDR1 is LGHDT, CDR2 YNNKEL, per germline (reference sequence). V was trimmed by 8 bases and J by 7 bases, leaving 12 bases between them. The CDR3 DNA sequence: TGTGCCAGCCGGGACAACCCAAATTCACCCCTCCACTTT. Translated: CASRDNPNSPLHF.

V and J are TRBV12-3 or TRBV12-4 and TRBJ1-2; TRBD1 agrees at 7 bases. This CDR3 is 12 amino acids long. V lost 7 bases and J lost 2; bases outside the gene matches: 1. CDR3 region: CASTTGNYGYTF. The CDR3 DNA reads as TGTGCCAGCACGACAGGGAACTATGGCTACACCTTC.

V is TRBV15 and J is TRBJ2-1; 7 bases agree with TRBD1. The CDR3 is 14 amino acids. The V segment lost 4 bases and the J segment 4 bases; nucleotides outside the gene matches: 4. The germline V gene encodes CDR1 LNHNV and CDR2 YYDKDF (reference sequence). CDR3 sequence reads: CATSTRTGYNEQFF. The CDR3 nucleotides are TGTGCCACCAGCACTCGGACAGGATACAATGAGCAGTTCTTC.

The chain couples TRBV13 to TRBJ1-2; D is possibly TRBD1 (6 bases). The CDR3 loop spans 13 amino acids. Trimming removed 2 bases at V and 6 bases at J, with 10 bases between. Germline CDR1 PRHDT, CDR2 FYEKMQ (reference sequence). CDR3 coding DNA: TGTGCCAGCAGCTTATCACAGGGTCATGGCTACACCTTC. Encoded protein: CASSLSQGHGYTF.

V gene TRBV27 combines with J gene TRBJ2-3, with D perhaps matching TRBD2 (6 bases). Trimming removed 2 bases from V and 8 bases from J, with 14 bases in between. This CDR3 contains 14 residues. From germline, CDR1 is MNHEY and CDR2 SMNVEV (reference sequence). CDR3 sequence: CASSLQGLRGTQYF. The DNA of the CDR3 is TGTGCCAGCAGTTTACAGGGATTGCGGGGTACGCAGTATTTT.

V gene TRBV4-3 combines with J gene TRBJ1-6; 10 bases map to TRBD1. The V and J ends lost 1 base and 7 bases, in that order; junction bases with no gene match: 4. Germline V lookup: CDR1 LGHNA, CDR2 YSLEER. There are 16 residues in the CDR3. The DNA of the CDR3 is TGCGCCAGCAGCCAAGTAGGGACAGGGGCCAATTCACCCCTCCACTTT. This codes for CASSQVGTGANSPLHF.

The chain combines TRBV9 with TRBJ2-3; possibly TRBD2 for D (6 bases). The CDR3 has 16 amino acids. V lost 6 bases and J lost 1, with 18 bases in between. Germline-derived CDR1 and CDR2 are SGDLS and YYNGEE. CDR3 protein: CASNKGGGSGTDTQYF. The CDR3 DNA reads TGTGCCAGCAACAAAGGTGGAGGGAGCGGCACAGATACGCAGTATTTT.

The chain is built from TRBV9 and TRBJ1-3; no clear D gene. Trimming shortened V by 0 bases and J by 4 bases, and 17 bases separated the two germline ends. The CDR3 runs to 17 residues. CDR1 is SGDLS, CDR2 YYNGEE, per germline. The CDR3 coding sequence is TGTGCCAGCAGCGTAGATTCGGGAGCCGGAGTGGGAAACACCATATATTTT. Residues: CASSVDSGAGVGNTIYF. The variable domain in full, completed from reference TRBV9 and TRBJ1-3, reads DSGVTQTPKHLITATGQRVTLRCSPRSGDLSVYWYQQSLDQGLQFLIQYYNGEERAKGNILERFSAQQFPDLHSELNLSSLELGDSALYFCASSVDSGAGVGNTIYFGEGSWLTVV.

The chain uses TRBV6-5 and TRBJ2-7, with TRBD2 as a possible D gene (6 bases). V lost 2 bases, J lost 3 bases, and 11 bases lay in between. CDR3 length equals 14 residues. Germline V gene sequence: CDR1 MNHEY, CDR2 SVGAGI. CDR3 sequence (DNA): TGTGCCAGCAGTTACGTGGGGGGAGGCTACGAGCAGTACTTC. Translated, it gives CASSYVGGGYEQYF.

This sequence joins TRBV19 and TRBJ1-5; D uncertain. V lost 4 bases, J lost 6 bases, and 10 bases lay in between. This CDR3 is built from 13 residues. CDR1 LNHDA and CDR2 SQIVND come from the germline V gene (reference sequence). The CDR3 DNA reads as TGTGCCAGTAGTACTCTCCTCGGTCAGCCCCAGCATTTT. Translating it yields CASSTLLGQPQHF.

V and J are TRBV25-1 and TRBJ1-3; D gene ambiguous. The CDR3 is 16 residues long. The ends were cut back, 3 bases at V and 0 bases at J, with 12 bases in the middle. Germline V lookup: CDR1 MGHDK, CDR2 SYGVNS. For the CDR3, the DNA is TGTGCCAGCAGTGAGGGAGGCCCAGGCTCTGGAAACACCATATATTTT. Translating it yields CASSEGGPGSGNTIYF.

Here the CDR3 DNA reads TGTGCCAGCAGCACCCAGGGGGCGTACTTC. Residues: CASSTQGAYF. V gene TRBV21-1 combines with J gene TRBJ2-5; the tabulated D call, TRBD1, remains unverified against the DNA. TRBV21-1 is marked as a pseudogene. The CDR3 totals 10 residues.

This rearrangement joins TRBV5-6 to TRBJ2-5; 7 bases are shared with TRBD1. Germline CDR1 SGHDT, CDR2 YYEEEE. V lost 4 bases, J lost 7 bases, and 13 bases stayed unmatched. This CDR3 spans 15 amino acids. CDR3 in amino acids: CASSPNRGGLATQYF. The CDR3 coding sequence is TGTGCCAGCAGCCCGAACAGGGGTGGCTTGGCGACCCAGTACTTC.

The rearrangement uses TRBV7-2 and TRBJ2-3; possible D gene TRBD2, 6 bases. The V end lost 1 base, the J end lost 0 bases, and 8 bases lay between the germline ends. Germline CDR1 is SGHTA and CDR2 is FQGNSA. The CDR3 loop spans 15 amino acids. The CDR3 coding sequence is TGTGCCAGCAGCTTAGAGGGGACTAGCACAGATACGCAGTATTTT. Amino acid sequence: CASSLEGTSTDTQYF. The whole variable domain, remainder taken from reference TRBV7-2 and TRBJ2-3, is GAGVSQSPSNKVTEKGKDVELRCDPISGHTALYWYRQSLGQGLEFLIYFQGNSAPDKSGLPSDRFSAERTGGSVSTLTIQRTQQEDSAVYLCASSLEGTSTDTQYFGPGTRLTVL.

This chain uses TRBV14 with TRBJ2-7; 10 bases align to TRBD1. The J segment lost 5 bases and the V segment lost 4 bases, leaving 8 bases of the junction unmatched. The CDR3 covers 15 residues. CDR1 is SGHDN and CDR2 is FVKESK in the germline V gene. This CDR3 is CASSLTGTGVHEQYF. The CDR3 DNA reads TGTGCCAGCAGCCTGACCGGGACAGGGGTACACGAGCAGTACTTC.

This clone was found once. The chain employs TRBV9 and TRBJ2-3, with D hard to call. Trimming shortened V by 4 bases and J by 7 bases, and 7 bases separated the two germline ends. The CDR3 has 11 amino acids. CDR1 is SGDLS, CDR2 YYNGEE, per germline. The CDR3 DNA follows: TGTGCCAGCAGCACCCCTAATACGCAGTATTTT. Residues: CASSTPNTQYF.